A selection of T cell receptor beta chains follows, all from one sample in a study of cytomegalovirus exposure and HLA in healthy donors. Sequencing was performed with immunoSEQ multiplex PCR; in TCRdb, only in-frame clones are kept and a portion is missing. The table records under 150,000 clones, 70% to 85% of them present only once. What was sequenced was PBMCs. These receptor sequences come from a male donor in good health and CMV-seronegative. The conserved cysteine and the conserved F or W are not part of the CDR3 here. The order of the fields is CDR3 protein, V gene, J gene.

CDR3 protein: ATHRAYSGNTIY
V gene: TRBV2
J gene: TRBJ1-3

CDR3 protein: ASSVALSETQY
V gene: TRBV9
J gene: TRBJ2-5

CDR3 protein: ASSDSSGFPATNEKLF
V gene: TRBV6-4
J gene: TRBJ1-4

CDR3 protein: ASSLSPVWRNQPQH
V gene: TRBV27
J gene: TRBJ1-5

CDR3 protein: ASGQGPNQPQH
V gene: TRBV27
J gene: TRBJ1-5

CDR3 protein: ASSSGQGAREQY
V gene: TRBV27
J gene: TRBJ2-7

CDR3 protein: ASSLYAGLVYNKQF
V gene: TRBV7-6
J gene: TRBJ2-1

CDR3 protein: SVPHRGAEAF
V gene: TRBV29-1
J gene: TRBJ1-1

CDR3 protein: ASSEMAYNEQF
V gene: TRBV6-4
J gene: TRBJ2-1

CDR3 protein: ASSQEEDGGTEAF
V gene: TRBV4-2
J gene: TRBJ1-1

CDR3 protein: ASSLLRSSPLH
V gene: TRBV6-5
J gene: TRBJ1-6

CDR3 protein: ASRQGQAF
V gene: TRBV10-1
J gene: TRBJ1-1

CDR3 protein: ASSSLHSGLYEQY
V gene: TRBV28
J gene: TRBJ2-7

CDR3 protein: ASKKGRNQPQH
V gene: TRBV27
J gene: TRBJ1-5

CDR3 protein: AWSLRTGGETF
V gene: TRBV30
J gene: TRBJ1-1

CDR3 protein: ASSQGPGLAIQETQY
V gene: TRBV4-3
J gene: TRBJ2-5

CDR3 protein: ASTSQGAGYEQY
V gene: TRBV2
J gene: TRBJ2-7